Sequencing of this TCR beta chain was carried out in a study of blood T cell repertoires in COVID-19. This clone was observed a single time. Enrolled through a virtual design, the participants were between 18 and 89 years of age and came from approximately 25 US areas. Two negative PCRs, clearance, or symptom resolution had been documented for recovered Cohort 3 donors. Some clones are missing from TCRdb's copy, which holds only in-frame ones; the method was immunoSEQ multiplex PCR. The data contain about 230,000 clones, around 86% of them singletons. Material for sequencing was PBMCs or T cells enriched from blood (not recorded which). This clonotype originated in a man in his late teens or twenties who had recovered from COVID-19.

The CDR3 DNA reads as TGTGCCAGCAGCCAATCGGACAGGGGGCTGGTCGGGGAGCTGTTTTTT. Translation: CASSQSDRGLVGELFF. The rearrangement links TRBV7-8 to TRBJ2-2; 11 bases are a match to TRBD1. Trimming took 5 bases from V and 7 from J; bases not matched to a gene: 9. CDR3 length: 16 amino acids. The germline CDR1 and CDR2 sequences are SGHVS and FQNEAQ.